The 21 T cell receptor beta chains below all came from one sample that was sequenced in a study of naive and memory T cell subsets. Two oligonucleotides, mixed equimolar, formed the beta constant-region primer covering TRBC1 and TRBC2. Ligated cDNA was amplified by four rounds of PCR with nested alpha and beta constant-region primers and SP2. TCRdb used MiXCR to reprocess the UMI-ligation and nested PCR reads, holding one entry per CDR3 protein. The repertoire holds 100,000 to 150,000 distinct CDR3 sequences, 36% seen once, with approximately 0.9% in the top ten. Sequenced input: central memory CD4+ T cells from blood. Receptors originate from a human donor in good health.

This clonotype was observed a few times. This chain connects TRBV27 to TRBJ2-7; 7 bases align to TRBD1. Germline CDR1 reads MNHEY; CDR2 reads SMNVEV (reference sequence). After removal of 5 bases from V and 2 bases from J, the junction contained 6 bases not matched to a gene. The CDR3 length is 14 residues. CDR3 nucleotides: TGTGCCAGCAGTGCTACAGGGGCAGCCTACGAGCAGTACTTC. Translating it yields CASSATGAAYEQYF.

This clonotype was observed many times. The chain couples TRBV6-5 to TRBJ1-6, with TRBD1 identical over 8 bases. The CDR3 extends over 15 amino acids. With V trimmed by 3 bases and J by 6 bases, 4 bases remained unmatched. Germline lookup yields CDR1 MNHEY and CDR2 SVGAGI. CDR3 sequence: CASSYGTGANSPLHF. In DNA, the CDR3 is TGTGCCAGCAGTTATGGGACAGGAGCTAATTCACCCCTCCACTTT.

The gene calls are TRBV4-3 and TRBJ1-1, with D uncertain. Germline CDR1 and CDR2: LGHNA and YSLEER. There are 15 residues in the CDR3. V shed 1 base and J shed 1 base, with 10 bases lying between them. The CDR3 loop reads CASSQVGFRNTEAFF. The CDR3 nucleotides are TGCGCCAGCAGCCAAGTAGGGTTTAGGAACACTGAAGCTTTCTTT.

V usage is TRBV27 and J usage is TRBJ1-5; D is unclear. CDR1 MNHEY and CDR2 SMNVEV come from the germline V gene (reference sequence). V was clipped by 5 bases and J by 1 base, with 9 bases between them. The CDR3 sequence is 14 residues long. The CDR3 nucleotides are TGTGCCAGCAGTGCCATAGGAAGCAATCAGCCCCAGCATTTT. It specifies CASSAIGSNQPQHF.

This clonotype came up a few times. V is TRBV5-4 and J is TRBJ2-1; D is possibly TRBD1 (5 bases). This CDR3 has 12 amino acids. The germline V gene encodes CDR1 SGHNT and CDR2 YYREEE (reference sequence). V lost 1 base and J lost 12, with 11 bases in between. DNA of the CDR3: TGTGCCAGCAGCTTGCGACATACAGGGCAGTTCTTC. Translating it yields CASSLRHTGQFF.

This clonotype was picked up a small number of times. V is TRBV10-1 and J is TRBJ2-3; TRBD2 matches 7 bases. V was clipped by 4 bases and J by 6 bases; unmatched bases: 7. CDR1 and CDR2 from the germline V gene are WNHNN and SYGVQD (reference sequence). The length of the CDR3 is 14 residues. The CDR3 nucleotides are TGCGCCAGCAGTGCGGGCGGGAGTATCGATACGCAGTATTTT. Protein: CASSAGGSIDTQYF.

The chain links TRBV7-9 to TRBJ2-7, with D possibly being TRBD2 (7 bases). This CDR3 has 12 amino acids. V lost 5 bases and J lost 13, with 18 bases in between. Germline loops: CDR1 SEHNR, CDR2 FQNEAQ (reference sequence). Here the CDR3 reads CASSPDGGTRYF. CDR3 bases: TGTGCCAGCAGCCCAGACGGGGGGACAAGATACTTC.

This clonotype was seen repeatedly, ten times or more. V is TRBV4-1 and J is TRBJ2-5; D is ambiguous. The germline V gene encodes CDR1 MGHRA and CDR2 YSYEKL. The V and J ends lost 8 bases and 5 bases respectively, with 15 bases between them. The CDR3 loop spans 13 amino acids. The CDR3, as DNA: TGCGCCAGCGCCGCAGAGACTGGGGAGACCCAGTACTTC. This gives the protein CASAAETGETQYF.

J is TRBJ1-1 and V is TRBV28; 7 nucleotides align to TRBD1. Germline CDR1 MDHEN, CDR2 SYDVKM. Losses at the gene ends were 6 bases for V and 4 bases for J; bases not matched to a gene: 5. The length of the CDR3 is 13 residues. The CDR3 reads CASRKTGVTEAFF. Here the CDR3 DNA reads TGTGCCAGCAGGAAAACAGGGGTCACTGAAGCTTTCTTT.

This chain uses TRBV20-1 with TRBJ1-2; TRBD1 is a possible D gene (5 bases). CDR3 length: 14 amino acids. The V end was cut by 0 bases, the J end by 2 bases, with 10 bases between. CDR1 and CDR2 from the germline V gene are DFQATT and SNEGSKA (reference sequence). CDR3 sequence reads: CSARDRQLNYGYTF. The CDR3 DNA is TGCAGTGCTAGAGATAGACAGCTAAACTATGGCTACACCTTC.

The chain has TRBV11-3 and TRBJ2-2, with D possibly called TRBD1 or TRBD2 (5 bases each). In germline, CDR1 is SGHNT, CDR2 YENEEA. The CDR3 is made up of 16 amino acids. The V and J ends lost 5 bases and 1 base respectively, with 14 bases between them. DNA for the CDR3: TGTGCCAGCAGCCCCGGGGCAGGGAAGAACACCGGGGAGCTGTTTTTT. Its translation is CASSPGAGKNTGELFF.

As regards this clonotype: Germline and junction disagree at one end, which may indicate a read error. The CDR3 region is CASRRNRGPGELIF. The CDR3 DNA reads TGTGCCAGCAGAAGGAACAGGGGACCCGGGGAGCTGATTTTT. The chain is built from TRBV11-2 and TRBJ2-2; 7 bases align to TRBD1. This CDR3 has 14 amino acids. Germline V gene lookup returns CDR1 SGHAT and CDR2 FQNNGV.

CDR3 loop: CASRGLADNEQFF. DNA of the CDR3: TGTGCCAGTAGGGGACTAGCGGACAATGAGCAGTTCTTC. V is TRBV19 and J is TRBJ2-1; 11 bases line up with TRBD2. The CDR3 contains 13 residues. Germline CDR1 LNHDA, CDR2 SQIVND (reference sequence). After removal of 6 bases from V and 5 bases from J, the junction contained 0 bases not matched to a gene. The whole variable domain, remainder taken from reference TRBV19 and TRBJ2-1, is DGGITQSPKYLFRKEGQNVTLSCEQNLNHDAMYWYRQDPGQGLRLIYYSQIVNDFQKGDIAEGYSVSREKKESFPLTVTSAQKNPTAFYLCASRGLADNEQFFGPGTRLTVL.

This chain joins TRBV28 and TRBJ1-5; 8 positions match TRBD1. There are 14 residues in the CDR3. Germline V gives CDR1 MDHEN, CDR2 SYDVKM. V lost 3 bases to trimming and J lost 10 bases; unmatched junction nucleotides: 8. In DNA form, the CDR3 reads TGTGCCAGCAGTTTCGGGACAGGAAAAAGACCCCAGCATTTT. Translation: CASSFGTGKRPQHF.

V gene TRBV5-1 combines with J gene TRBJ2-7, with D possibly being TRBD1 (6 bases). V was pared by 0 bases and J by 1 base, with 8 bases between. The germline V gene has CDR1 SGHRS and CDR2 YFSETQ. This CDR3 is 14 amino acids long. The CDR3 sequence is CASSLVRGSYEQYF. In DNA form, the CDR3 reads TGCGCCAGCAGCTTGGTAAGGGGGTCCTACGAGCAGTACTTC.

Only a few counts were recorded for this clonotype. This chain connects TRBV20-1 to TRBJ2-1, with D possibly TRBD2 on 5 matching bases. The CDR3 is 12 amino acids. In germline, CDR1 is DFQATT, CDR2 SNEGSKA (reference sequence). The V gene lost 7 bases and the J gene lost 9 bases, with 16 bases spanning the gap. The CDR3 DNA is TGCAGTGTGATGGGGAGCTCCAGTGAGCAGTTCTTC. Encoded protein: CSVMGSSSEQFF.

This chain links TRBV11-2 with TRBJ1-2, with no clear D. V was shortened by 0 bases and J by 4 bases, with 12 bases between the two germline ends. CDR3 size: 15 residues. Germline V gene data show CDR1 as SGHAT and CDR2 as FQNNGV. The CDR3 sequence: CASSLDSGRSYGYTF. CDR3 nucleotides: TGTGCCAGCAGCTTAGATTCTGGGCGGAGCTATGGCTACACCTTC.

This chain links TRBV10-3 with TRBJ2-3; a possible D gene is TRBD2 (5 bases). The length of the CDR3 is 15 residues. V lost 6 bases and J 0 bases, leaving 13 bases between the germline ends. Germline V gene sequence: CDR1 ENHRY, CDR2 SYGVKD. The CDR3 bases are TGTGCCATCAGAAGGACTGTTTCTAGCACAGATACGCAGTATTTT. As protein: CAIRRTVSSTDTQYF.

In its sample, this clonotype was seen a few times. The chain couples TRBV23-1 to TRBJ2-7; D might be TRBD1 (6 bases). TRBV23-1 is reported as an ORF; its role is uncertain. The V end lost 2 bases, the J end lost 2 bases, and 16 bases lay between the germline ends. CDR3 length: 16 amino acids. CDR3 amino acids: CASSQHPRDTTYEQYF. The CDR3 DNA follows: TGCGCCAGCAGTCAACACCCACGGGACACTACCTACGAGCAGTACTTC.

This clonotype was counted only a few times. J is TRBJ2-1 and V is TRBV6-5; perhaps D is TRBD1 or TRBD2 (5 bases each). V was pared by 5 bases and J by 1 base, with 18 bases between. The CDR3 loop spans 17 amino acids. Germline loops: CDR1 MNHEY, CDR2 SVGAGI. The CDR3 DNA reads TGTGCCAGCAGTCTTACCGGGACCCCTGTTTCCTACAATGAGCAGTTCTTC. Amino acid sequence: CASSLTGTPVSYNEQFF.

This chain connects TRBV4-1 to TRBJ2-1; 7 bases line up with TRBD1. The junction had 6 bases not matched to a gene; V was cut back by 5 bases and J by 8 bases. The CDR3 runs to 13 residues. Looked up from germline, CDR1 is MGHRA and CDR2 is YSYEKL. The CDR3 protein is CASSTTGVDEQFF. Here the CDR3 DNA reads TGCGCCAGCAGCACAACAGGGGTGGATGAGCAGTTCTTC.